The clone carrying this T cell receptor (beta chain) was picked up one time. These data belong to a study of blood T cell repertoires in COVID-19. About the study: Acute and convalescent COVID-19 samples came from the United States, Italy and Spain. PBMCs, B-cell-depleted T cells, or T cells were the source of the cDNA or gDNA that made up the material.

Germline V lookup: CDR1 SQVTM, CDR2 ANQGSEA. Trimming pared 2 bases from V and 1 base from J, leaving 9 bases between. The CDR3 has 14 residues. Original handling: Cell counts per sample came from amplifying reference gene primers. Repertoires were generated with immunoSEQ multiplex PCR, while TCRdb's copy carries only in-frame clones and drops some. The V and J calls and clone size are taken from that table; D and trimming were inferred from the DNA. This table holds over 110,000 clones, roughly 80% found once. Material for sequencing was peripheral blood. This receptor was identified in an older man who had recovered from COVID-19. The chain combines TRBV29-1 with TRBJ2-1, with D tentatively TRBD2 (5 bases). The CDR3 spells CSVESWESYNEQFF. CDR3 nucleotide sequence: TGCAGCGTTGAATCGTGGGAGTCCTACAATGAGCAGTTCTTC.